One sample yielded the 10 T cell receptor beta chains listed below, sequenced in a study of regulatory T cells in long-lasting Graves disease. The time point was: newly diagnosed GD, antithyroid drugs for less than 3 months. The TCR library was made from RNA that had been extracted from PBMCs in TRIzol. Building the TCR beta libraries relied on iRepertoire HTBI primers, and CDR3 regions underwent Arm-PCR. TCRdb redid the calling of the multiplex PCR reads with MiXCR, one entry per CDR3 protein. The sample lists 500,000 or so distinct CDR3 sequences; 14% were seen once. The same data also went into a second study, on T cells in Graves' hyperthyroidism and ophthalmopathy.

The starting material was peripheral blood mononuclear cells (PBMCs), obtained at new diagnosis, from a patient treated with antithyroid drugs. Receptors originate from a woman aged 50 to 65 with Graves disease.

This clonotype was seen ten or more times. With a much larger clone just one base away, this may be a read error. The genes are TRBV5-6 and TRBJ2-5; perhaps TRBD1 as D (6 bases). CDR1 and CDR2 from the germline V gene are SGHDT and YYEEEE. The germline V and J ends were trimmed by 6 bases and 3 bases, with 9 bases remaining between them. The CDR3 covers 12 residues. CDR3: CASMRTEETQYF. The CDR3 bases are TGTGCCAGCATGAGGACAGAAGAGACCCAGTACTTC.

This clonotype was detected ten times or more. The V and J genes are TRBV3-1 and TRBJ2-7, with 10 nucleotides matching TRBD1. Germline-derived CDR1 and CDR2 are LGHDT and YNNKEL (reference sequence). The CDR3 contains 17 residues. J gave up 3 bases and V 0 bases, and 8 bases lay outside the gene matches. The CDR3, as DNA: TGTGCCAGCAGCCAAGATAGAGTAAGGACAGGGGGCTACGAGCAGTACTTC. It specifies CASSQDRVRTGGYEQYF.

V is TRBV11-2 and J is TRBJ1-2; the D is unclear. Per germline, CDR1 SGHAT and CDR2 FQNNGV. CDR3 length: 16 amino acids. V lost 5 bases and J lost 2, with 18 bases in between. CDR3 bases: TGTGCCAGCAGCCTAATAGCGGTCAGATTGAACTATGGCTACACCTTC. Translated, it gives CASSLIAVRLNYGYTF. Filled out from reference TRBV11-2 and TRBJ1-2, the complete variable domain reads EAGVAQSPRYKIIEKRQSVAFWCNPISGHATLYWYQQILGQGPKLLIQFQNNGVVDDSQLPKDRFSAERLKGVDSTLKIQPAKLEDSAVYLCASSLIAVRLNYGYTFGSGTRLTVV.

This clonotype was counted at least ten times. V and J are TRBV7-8 and TRBJ2-1; D not certain. Germline CDR1 and CDR2: SGHVS and FQNEAQ. Trimming left V 5 bases short and J 3 bases short, with 11 bases between. This CDR3 has 14 residues. The CDR3: CASSIPDGYNEQFF. The CDR3 region has the DNA TGTGCCAGCAGCATCCCGGACGGCTACAATGAGCAGTTCTTC.

This clonotype was counted only a few times. The chain couples TRBV27 to TRBJ2-1; TRBD2 matches at 8 bases. The CDR3 covers 14 residues. Trimming took 6 bases from V and 7 from J; bases not matched to a gene: 8. Germline CDR1 MNHEY, CDR2 SMNVEV (reference sequence). The CDR3 DNA is TGTGCCAGCAGCGGGTTTAGCGGGGTGAATGAGCAGTTCTTC. Translating it yields CASSGFSGVNEQFF.

Many counts were recorded for this clonotype. The rearrangement uses TRBV13 and TRBJ2-3, with 12 positions matching TRBD1. This CDR3 spans 15 amino acids. Germline V gene sequence: CDR1 PRHDT, CDR2 FYEKMQ (reference sequence). J gave up 5 bases and V 5 bases, and 5 bases lay outside the gene matches. CDR3 DNA sequence: TGTGCCAGCAGCCGAGGGACAGGGGGCGTAGATACGCAGTATTTT. It codes for CASSRGTGGVDTQYF.

This clonotype was observed many times. This rearrangement joins TRBV19 to TRBJ1-1; the D gene is possibly TRBD1 (5 bases). Trimming took off 9 bases at V and 1 base at J, with 21 bases between the two ends. From germline, CDR1 is LNHDA and CDR2 SQIVND (reference sequence). The CDR3 length is 16 residues. In DNA form, the CDR3 reads TGTGCCAGCAGGCGGCCGGGGCACCAGCCGAACACTGAAGCTTTCTTT. Translating gives CASRRPGHQPNTEAFF.

The chain recombines TRBV7-9 with TRBJ1-4, with D perhaps TRBD1 (6 bases). CDR1 is SEHNR, CDR2 FQNEAQ, per germline (reference sequence). V was cut by 5 bases and J by 0 bases, with 13 bases left in between. There are 16 residues in the CDR3. As DNA, the CDR3 is TGTGCCAGCAGCCTATTTAAGGGGGCAACTAATGAAAAACTGTTTTTT. Encoded protein: CASSLFKGATNEKLFF.

The V call is TRBV6-2 or TRBV6-3, the J call TRBJ1-3; the D gene is possibly TRBD1 (5 bases). This CDR3 region has 16 residues. Germline V lookup: CDR1 MNHEY, CDR2 SVGEGT. Between the trimmed V and J ends, which lost 6 bases and 0 bases, there was a span of 15 bases. The CDR3 sequence: CASRGTRGNSGNTIYF. CDR3 bases: TGTGCCAGCAGGGGGACGAGGGGAAACTCTGGAAACACCATATATTTT.

This clonotype occurred a few times. The chain joins TRBV20-1 to TRBJ2-5; TRBD2 is a possible D gene (6 bases). Deletions cut 6 bases from V and 1 base from J, with 12 bases between. CDR1 is DFQATT and CDR2 is SNEGSKA in the germline V gene (reference sequence). The length of the CDR3 is 13 residues. The CDR3 here is CSAIKAGQETQYF. CDR3 nucleotide sequence: TGCAGTGCGATTAAAGCGGGCCAAGAGACCCAGTACTTC.